This is a list of T cell receptor beta chains from one sample in a study of Graves' ophthalmopathy and Graves' hyperthyroidism. One entry per CDR3 protein results from TCRdb running MiXCR on the multiplex PCR reads. The table lists 170,000 or so distinct CDR3 sequences, over 35% of them singletons, with 4.5% to 6% in the top ten. Sequences were obtained from peripheral blood. These receptors were obtained from a woman in her 40s with Graves' ophthalmopathy. Each CDR3 is given with its conserved first and last residue. A D gene is named only where the DNA matches it firmly. Size is stated for part of the rows, as once, few or many counts, or as a class when the clone is expanded.

d_call	v_call	j_call	clone_size	cdr3_nt	cdr3_aa
-	TRBV28	TRBJ1-1	many	TGTGCCAGCAGTTTACCGGCAGAGAACACTGAAGCTTTCTTT	CASSLPAENTEAFF
-	TRBV12-3/TRBV12-4	TRBJ2-2	many	TGTGCCAGCAGCCGGGACACCCGGAACACCGGGGAGCTGTTTTTT	CASSRDTRNTGELFF
-	TRBV18	TRBJ2-2	many	TGTGCCAGCTCACCCAGGGCGACGAACACCGGGGAGCTGTTTTTT	CASSPRATNTGELFF
-	TRBV28	TRBJ1-2	-	TGTGCCAGCCTAGGGGGGACAAGGGTACGTGGCTACACCTTC	CASLGGTRVRGYTF
-	TRBV6-1	TRBJ2-4	-	TGTGCCAGCAGTGTACATCTCGGGGAAAGGCTTGACATTCAGTACTTC	CASSVHLGERLDIQYF
-	TRBV10-3	TRBJ1-6	many	TGTGCCATCAGTGACAGGGAGTATAATTCACCCCTCCACTTT	CAISDREYNSPLHF
TRBD2	TRBV20-1	TRBJ2-7	many	TGCAGTGCTAGGAGGGAGGGCCTCAACGAGCAGTACTTC	CSARREGLNEQYF
-	TRBV28	TRBJ1-2	many	TGTGCCAGCGGTCGGGGCAACTATGGCTACACCTTC	CASGRGNYGYTF
-	TRBV28	TRBJ1-6	-	TGTGCCAGCAGCCTCGCACCATCACCCCTCCACTTT	CASSLAPSPLHF
TRBD1	TRBV6-2/TRBV6-3	TRBJ1-2	once	TGTGCCAGCAGTTTCTGGACAGGGGGCCGTGGCTACACCTTC	CASSFWTGGRGYTF
-	TRBV15	TRBJ2-7	many	TGTGCCACCAGCAGAGTACCAGCTAGCTACGAGCAGTACTTC	CATSRVPASYEQYF
-	TRBV7-9	TRBJ1-2	many	TGTGCCAGCAGCCCAAATAATCTGGGGGGGTATGGCTACACCTTC	CASSPNNLGGYGYTF
-	TRBV6-2/TRBV6-3	TRBJ2-5	many	TGTGCCAGCAGTTACTCCGAGGAGACCCAGTACTTC	CASSYSEETQYF
-	TRBV5-1	TRBJ1-1	many	TGCGCCAGCAGCTTGGAGGGTGGGATTAACACTGAAGCTTTCTTT	CASSLEGGINTEAFF
-	TRBV6-2/TRBV6-3	TRBJ2-7	-	TGTGCCAGCAGTGAGGGGCGGAACTACGAGCAGTACTTC	CASSEGRNYEQYF
TRBD2	TRBV6-1	TRBJ2-7	-	TGTGCCAGCAGTGAAGAACTAGCGGGAGGTCGGTACGAGCAGTACTTC	CASSEELAGGRYEQYF
TRBD1	TRBV12-3/TRBV12-4	TRBJ1-1	few	TGTGCCAGCTCTTTCCCTCGGACCGGGACAGTGACTGAAGCTTTCTTT	CASSFPRTGTVTEAFF
-	TRBV6-5	TRBJ1-1	many	TGTGCCAGCAGTTACACGGTCGGAGGGGTCCCTGAAGCTTTCTTT	CASSYTVGGVPEAFF
TRBD2	TRBV6-5	TRBJ2-5	many	TGTGCCAGCAGTTACTCGTTACTAGCGGGGGAGCAAGAGACCCAGTACTTC	CASSYSLLAGEQETQYF
-	TRBV6-4	TRBJ1-2	many	TGTGCCACCAACTCAAGGTTGGACAGCCAGACTAACTATGGCTACACCTTC	CATNSRLDSQTNYGYTF